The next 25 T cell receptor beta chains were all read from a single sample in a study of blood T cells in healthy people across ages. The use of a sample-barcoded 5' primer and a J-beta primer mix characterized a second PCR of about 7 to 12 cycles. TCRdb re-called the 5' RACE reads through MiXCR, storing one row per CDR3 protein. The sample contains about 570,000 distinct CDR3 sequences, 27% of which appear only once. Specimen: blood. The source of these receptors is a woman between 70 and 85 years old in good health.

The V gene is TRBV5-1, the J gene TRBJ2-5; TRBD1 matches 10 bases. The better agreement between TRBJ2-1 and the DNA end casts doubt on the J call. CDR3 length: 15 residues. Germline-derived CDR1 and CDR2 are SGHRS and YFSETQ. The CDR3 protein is CASSLTGTGDNEQFF. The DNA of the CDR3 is TGCGCCAGCAGCTTGACCGGGACAGGGGACAATGAGCAGTTCTTC.

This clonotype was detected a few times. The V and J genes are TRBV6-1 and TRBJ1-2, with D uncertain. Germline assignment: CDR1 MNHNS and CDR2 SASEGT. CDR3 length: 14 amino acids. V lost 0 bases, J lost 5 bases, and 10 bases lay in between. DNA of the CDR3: TGTGCCAGCAGTGAAGCGCTTCGAGGGTATGGCTACACCTTC. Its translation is CASSEALRGYGYTF.

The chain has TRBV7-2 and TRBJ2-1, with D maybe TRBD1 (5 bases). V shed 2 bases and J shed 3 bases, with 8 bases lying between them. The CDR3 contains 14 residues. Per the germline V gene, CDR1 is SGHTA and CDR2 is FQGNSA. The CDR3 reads CASSLIQGYNEQFF. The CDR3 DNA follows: TGTGCCAGCAGCTTAATTCAGGGCTACAATGAGCAGTTCTTC.

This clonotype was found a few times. CDR3 coding DNA: TGTGCCAGCTTAACAGGGGACACAGATACGCAGTATTTT. Translating it yields CASLTGDTDTQYF. The chain recombines TRBV5-5 with TRBJ2-3; TRBD1 aligns across 7 bases. Trimming took 7 bases from V and 2 from J; bases not matched to a gene: 4. Germline CDR1 is SGHKS and CDR2 is YYEKEE (reference sequence). The CDR3 runs 13 residues.

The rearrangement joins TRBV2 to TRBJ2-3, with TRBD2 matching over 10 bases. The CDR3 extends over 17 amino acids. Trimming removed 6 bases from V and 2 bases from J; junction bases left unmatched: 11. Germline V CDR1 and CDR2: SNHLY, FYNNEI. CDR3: CASRGLWTSGHTDTQYF. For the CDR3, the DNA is TGTGCCAGCAGGGGTTTATGGACTAGCGGCCACACAGATACGCAGTATTTT.

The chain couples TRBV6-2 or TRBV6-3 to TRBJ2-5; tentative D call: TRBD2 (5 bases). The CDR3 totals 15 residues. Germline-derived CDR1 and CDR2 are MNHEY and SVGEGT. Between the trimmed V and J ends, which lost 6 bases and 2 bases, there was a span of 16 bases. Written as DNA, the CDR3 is TGTGCCAGCAGGGACTCGCGGACGGTTCAAGAGACCCAGTACTTC. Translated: CASRDSRTVQETQYF.

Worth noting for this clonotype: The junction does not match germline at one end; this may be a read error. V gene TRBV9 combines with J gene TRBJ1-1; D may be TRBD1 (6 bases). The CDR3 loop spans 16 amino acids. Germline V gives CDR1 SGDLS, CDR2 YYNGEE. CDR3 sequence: CAGSVVPTGASTEAFF. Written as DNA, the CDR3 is TGTGCCGGCAGCGTAGTTCCAACGGGGGCGAGCACTGAAGCTTTCTTT.

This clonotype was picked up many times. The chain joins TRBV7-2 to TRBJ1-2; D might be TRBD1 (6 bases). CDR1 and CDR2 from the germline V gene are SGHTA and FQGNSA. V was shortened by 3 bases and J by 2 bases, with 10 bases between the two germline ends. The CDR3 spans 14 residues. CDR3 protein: CASSLGRGNYGYTF. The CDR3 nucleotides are TGTGCCAGCAGCTTGGGCAGGGGCAACTATGGCTACACCTTC.

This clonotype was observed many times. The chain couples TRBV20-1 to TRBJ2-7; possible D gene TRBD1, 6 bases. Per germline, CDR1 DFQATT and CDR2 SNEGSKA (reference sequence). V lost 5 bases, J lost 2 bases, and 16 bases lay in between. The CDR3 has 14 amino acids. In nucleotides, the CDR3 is TGCAGTGCTCGGCTTGGGGGCCTTACCTACGAGCAGTACTTC. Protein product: CSARLGGLTYEQYF.

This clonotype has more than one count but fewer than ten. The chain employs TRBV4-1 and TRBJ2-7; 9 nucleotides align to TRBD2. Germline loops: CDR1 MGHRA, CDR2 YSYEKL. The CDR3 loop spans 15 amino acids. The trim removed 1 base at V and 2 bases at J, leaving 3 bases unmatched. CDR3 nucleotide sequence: TGCGCCAGCAGCCAAGCTCTAGCGGGGACCTACGAGCAGTACTTC. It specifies CASSQALAGTYEQYF.

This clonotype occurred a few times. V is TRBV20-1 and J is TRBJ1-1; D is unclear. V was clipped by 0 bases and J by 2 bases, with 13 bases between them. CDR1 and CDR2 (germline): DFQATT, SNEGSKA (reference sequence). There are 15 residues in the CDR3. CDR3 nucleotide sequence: TGCAGTGCTAGAGAGCGGAAAGGGCCCAACACTGAAGCTTTCTTT. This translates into CSARERKGPNTEAFF.

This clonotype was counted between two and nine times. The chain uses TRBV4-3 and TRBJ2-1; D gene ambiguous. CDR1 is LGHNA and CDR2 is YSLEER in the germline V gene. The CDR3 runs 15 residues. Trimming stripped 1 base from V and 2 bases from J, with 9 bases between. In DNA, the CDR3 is TGCGCCAGCAGCCAAGGCCCAGGAGCCTACAATGAGCAGTTCTTC. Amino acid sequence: CASSQGPGAYNEQFF.

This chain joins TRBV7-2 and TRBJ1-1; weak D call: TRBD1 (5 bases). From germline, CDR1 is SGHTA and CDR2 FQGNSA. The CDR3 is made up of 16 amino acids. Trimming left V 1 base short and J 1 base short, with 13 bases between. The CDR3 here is CASSLETVYKNTEAFF. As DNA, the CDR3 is TGTGCCAGCAGCTTAGAGACAGTTTATAAGAACACTGAAGCTTTCTTT.

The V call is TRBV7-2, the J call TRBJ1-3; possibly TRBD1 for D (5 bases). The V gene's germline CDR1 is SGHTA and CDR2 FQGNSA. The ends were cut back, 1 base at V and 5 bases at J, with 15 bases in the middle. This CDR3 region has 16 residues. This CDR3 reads CASSLVLGRFRNTIYF. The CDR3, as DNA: TGTGCCAGCAGCTTAGTGTTGGGACGGTTCAGAAACACCATATATTTT.

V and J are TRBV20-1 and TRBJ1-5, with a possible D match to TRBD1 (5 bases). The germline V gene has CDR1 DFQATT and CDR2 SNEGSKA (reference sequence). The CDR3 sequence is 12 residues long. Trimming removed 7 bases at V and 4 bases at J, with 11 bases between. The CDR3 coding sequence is TGCAGTGGGGGGACCGGTAATCAGCCCCAGCATTTT. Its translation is CSGGTGNQPQHF.

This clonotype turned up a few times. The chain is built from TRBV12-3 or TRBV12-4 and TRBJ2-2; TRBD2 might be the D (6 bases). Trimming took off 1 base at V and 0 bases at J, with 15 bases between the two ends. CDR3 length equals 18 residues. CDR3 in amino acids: CASSLDIMDYSNTGELFF. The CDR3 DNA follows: TGTGCCAGCAGTTTAGATATTATGGACTACTCGAACACCGGGGAGCTGTTTTTT.

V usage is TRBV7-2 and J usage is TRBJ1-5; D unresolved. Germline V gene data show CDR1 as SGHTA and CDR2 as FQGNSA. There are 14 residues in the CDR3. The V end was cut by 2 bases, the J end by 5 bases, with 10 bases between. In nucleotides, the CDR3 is TGTGCCAGCAGCTTATCCGCAGCCCATCAGCCCCAGCATTTT. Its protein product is CASSLSAAHQPQHF.

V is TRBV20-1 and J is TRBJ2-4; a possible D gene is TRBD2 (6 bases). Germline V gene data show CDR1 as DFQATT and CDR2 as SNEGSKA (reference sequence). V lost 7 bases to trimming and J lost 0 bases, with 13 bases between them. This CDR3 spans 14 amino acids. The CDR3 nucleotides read TGCAGTGTCGAGCGGGCTCAAGCCAAAAACATTCAGTACTTC. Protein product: CSVERAQAKNIQYF.

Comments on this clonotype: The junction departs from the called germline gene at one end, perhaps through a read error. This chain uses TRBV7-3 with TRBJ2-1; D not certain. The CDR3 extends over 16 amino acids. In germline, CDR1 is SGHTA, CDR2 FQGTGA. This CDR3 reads CASSVTGNPSYNEQFF. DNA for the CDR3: TGTGCCAGCAGCGTAACGGGTAATCCCTCCTACAATGAGCAGTTCTTC.

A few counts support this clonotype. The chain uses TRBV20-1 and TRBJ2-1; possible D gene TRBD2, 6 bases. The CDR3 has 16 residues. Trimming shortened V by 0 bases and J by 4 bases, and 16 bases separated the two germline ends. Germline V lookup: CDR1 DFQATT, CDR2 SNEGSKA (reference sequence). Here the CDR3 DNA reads TGCAGTGCTAGAGATCCCTCGGGGGTCCGTTACAATGAGCAGTTCTTC. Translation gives CSARDPSGVRYNEQFF.

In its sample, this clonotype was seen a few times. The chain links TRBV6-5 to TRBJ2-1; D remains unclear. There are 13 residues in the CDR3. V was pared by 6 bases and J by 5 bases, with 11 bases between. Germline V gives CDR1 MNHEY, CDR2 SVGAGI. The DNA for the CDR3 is TGTGCCAGCAGGCCGGACGAGCACAATGAGCAGTTCTTC. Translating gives CASRPDEHNEQFF.

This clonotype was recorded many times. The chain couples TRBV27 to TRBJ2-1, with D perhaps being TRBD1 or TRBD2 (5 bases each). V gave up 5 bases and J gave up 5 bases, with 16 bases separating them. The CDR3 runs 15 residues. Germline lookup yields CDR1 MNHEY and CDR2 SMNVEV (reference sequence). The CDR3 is CASSPNPGTHNEQFF. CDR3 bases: TGTGCCAGCAGTCCCAACCCCGGGACCCACAATGAGCAGTTCTTC.

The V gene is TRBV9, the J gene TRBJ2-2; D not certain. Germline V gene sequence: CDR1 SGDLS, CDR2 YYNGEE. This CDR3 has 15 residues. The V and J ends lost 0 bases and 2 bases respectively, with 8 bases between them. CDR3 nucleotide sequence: TGTGCCAGCAGCGTAGTTTTGGGAAACACCGGGGAGCTGTTTTTT. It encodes CASSVVLGNTGELFF. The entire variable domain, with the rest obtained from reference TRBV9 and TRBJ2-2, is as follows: DSGVTQTPKHLITATGQRVTLRCSPRSGDLSVYWYQQSLDQGLQFLIQYYNGEERAKGNILERFSAQQFPDLHSELNLSSLELGDSALYFCASSVVLGNTGELFFGEGSRLTVL.

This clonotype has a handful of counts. The CDR3 loop is CASSLRASEETQYF. In nucleotides, the CDR3 is TGTGCCAGCAGTTTACGGGCTAGCGAGGAGACCCAGTACTTC. This chain connects TRBV27 to TRBJ2-5, with D possibly TRBD2 on 6 matching bases. Trimming stripped 2 bases from V and 5 bases from J, with 12 bases between. CDR1 and CDR2 from the germline V gene are MNHEY and SMNVEV (reference sequence). The CDR3 extends over 14 amino acids.

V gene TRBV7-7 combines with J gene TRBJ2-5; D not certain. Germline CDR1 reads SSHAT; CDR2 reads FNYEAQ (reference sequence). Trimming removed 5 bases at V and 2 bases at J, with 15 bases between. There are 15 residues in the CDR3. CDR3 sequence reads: CASSPMPRPQETQYF. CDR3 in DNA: TGTGCCAGCAGCCCCATGCCGAGACCTCAAGAGACCCAGTACTTC.